This T cell receptor (beta chain) was obtained from a study of cytomegalovirus exposure and HLA in healthy donors. The CDR3 is made up of 14 amino acids. The germline V gene has CDR1 SQVTM and CDR2 ANQGSEA. The V and J ends lost 6 bases and 4 bases, in that order; junction bases with no gene match: 9. Here immunoSEQ multiplex PCR was the method, and the copy in TCRdb shows in-frame clones only, minus some. Among about 98,000 clones listed, roughly 90% were seen once. The sequence derives from a man younger than 35 in good health and CMV-seropositive. The chain joins TRBV29-1 to TRBJ2-7; TRBD1 aligns across 10 bases. Sequencing used PBMCs. Written as DNA, the CDR3 is TGCAGCGTGGAACCCGGACAGGGGGGGTACGAGCAGTACTTC. Amino acid sequence: CSVEPGQGGYEQYF.